The 27 T cell receptor beta chains listed next were all sequenced from one sample in a study of shared clonotypes between healthy human individuals (dated by TCRdb to the early 2020s). The library was produced with the immunoSEQ multiplex PCR assay. TCRdb provides this immuneACCESS table in a form limited to in-frame rearrangements. Some clones are lacking; in checked studies, under half of them reflect an unresolved V gene, and why the rest are absent is not known. In all, the sample holds 2.3 million or so clones, and 80% to 95% of those were seen once. In total, the top ten clones hold roughly 0.36% of the sample. The material sequenced was naive CD4+ T cells from PBMCs. Explained via the paper, the cell subset or site label denotes: CD45RA+ positively selected. These receptors came from a man younger than 35 in good health. Some clones in this sample may be carry-over from other donors' samples.

This clone was observed a single time. V usage is TRBV7-6 and J usage is TRBJ2-7; 7 bases agree with TRBD2. The CDR3 has 14 amino acids. The J segment lost 1 base and the V segment lost 3 bases, leaving 3 bases of the junction unmatched. CDR1 SGHVS and CDR2 FNYEAQ come from the germline V gene. CDR3 in amino acids: CASSFSAGSYEQYF. The CDR3 nucleotides read TGTGCCAGCAGCTTTTCAGCGGGGTCCTACGAGCAGTACTTC.

The chain is built from TRBV5-1 and TRBJ2-2, with 10 bases aligning to TRBD2. The CDR3 has 20 residues. Germline CDR1 and CDR2: SGHRS and YFSETQ. Trimming removed 2 bases from V and 0 bases from J; junction bases left unmatched: 13. Here the CDR3 reads CASSFFPPTSGSSNTGELFF. The CDR3 DNA is TGCGCCAGCAGCTTTTTCCCCCCGACTAGCGGGTCTTCGAACACCGGGGAGCTGTTTTTT.

The chain uses TRBV25-1 and TRBJ2-7; TRBD1 is a possible D gene (6 bases). This CDR3 region has 15 residues. Trimming cost V 1 base and J 4 bases, with 14 bases left between them. Germline V lookup: CDR1 MGHDK, CDR2 SYGVNS. This chain's CDR3 is CASSEFWGQGYEQYF. CDR3 DNA: TGTGCCAGCAGTGAATTTTGGGGCCAGGGGTACGAGCAGTACTTC.

This clone was recorded once. This chain joins TRBV9 and TRBJ2-3, with TRBD2 matching 8 bases. CDR1 SGDLS and CDR2 YYNGEE come from the germline V gene. The CDR3 runs to 17 residues. The junction had 11 bases not matched to a gene; V was cut back by 3 bases and J by 2 bases. The CDR3 nucleotides are TGTGCCAGCAGCGCCAGAGCGGCGGGAGGAACCACAGATACGCAGTATTTT. Protein product: CASSARAAGGTTDTQYF.

The chain employs TRBV7-3 and TRBJ2-5; the D gene is possibly TRBD2 (5 bases). This CDR3 comprises 15 residues. The germline CDR1 and CDR2 sequences are SGHTA and FQGTGA. Trimming cost V 5 bases and J 5 bases, with 18 bases left between them. In nucleotides, the CDR3 is TGTGCCAGCAGCAGGACCCGGGATCCCTGGGAGACCCAGTACTTC. This gives the protein CASSRTRDPWETQYF. The full variable domain, rest sourced from reference TRBV7-3 and TRBJ2-5, is GAGVSQTPSNKVTEKGKYVELRCDPISGHTALYWYRQSLGQGPEFLIYFQGTGAADDSGLPNDRFFAVRPEGSVSTLKIQRTERGDSAVYLCASSRTRDPWETQYFGPGTRLLVL.

The rearrangement links TRBV18 to TRBJ2-7; perhaps TRBD1 as D (6 bases). This CDR3 has 14 amino acids. The V gene lost 3 bases and the J gene lost 6 bases, with 15 bases spanning the gap. Germline CDR1 is KGHSH and CDR2 is LQKENI. The DNA of the CDR3 is TGTGCCAGCTCACCGGCAGGGGACACGGCCGAGCAGTACTTC. Protein product: CASSPAGDTAEQYF.

Written as DNA, the CDR3 is TGTGCCTGGAAAGGGGAGTGGGGACAGGGGGAAGGAGCAACTAATGAAAAACTGTTTTTT. This translates into CAWKGEWGQGEGATNEKLFF. V usage is TRBV30 and J usage is TRBJ1-4; 11 nucleotides match TRBD1. Germline CDR1 reads GTSNPN; CDR2 reads SVGIG (reference sequence). V shed 4 bases and J 0 bases; nucleotides not matched to a gene: 16. CDR3 length equals 20 residues.

The DNA for the CDR3 is TGCAGTGCTCATTTCGGAAACACCATATATTTT. Its protein product is CSAHFGNTIYF. V is TRBV20-1 and J is TRBJ1-3; D remains ambiguous. The CDR3 contains 11 residues. Trimming removed 5 bases from V and 4 bases from J, with 6 bases in between. Germline V lookup: CDR1 DFQATT, CDR2 SNEGSKA (reference sequence).

This rearrangement joins TRBV5-1 to TRBJ1-5; a weak D match, TRBD1 (6 bases). Trimming stripped 0 bases from V and 6 bases from J, with 13 bases between. CDR1 and CDR2 from the germline V gene are SGHRS and YFSETQ. The CDR3 length is 15 residues. CDR3 amino acids: CASSLEGGAGQPQHF. The CDR3 nucleotides are TGCGCCAGCAGCTTGGAGGGGGGCGCTGGTCAGCCCCAGCATTTT. Full variable domain (outside the CDR3, taken from reference TRBV5-1 and TRBJ1-5): KAGVTQTPRYLIKTRGQQVTLSCSPISGHRSVSWYQQTPGQGLQFLFEYFSETQRNKGNFPGRFSGRQFSNSRSEMNVSTLELGDSALYLCASSLEGGAGQPQHFGDGTRLSIL.

This sequence joins TRBV7-2 and TRBJ1-3; D is unclear. Trimming took 1 base from V and 0 from J, leaving 10 bases between them. Germline CDR1 is SGHTA and CDR2 is FQGNSA. CDR3 length: 16 amino acids. The CDR3: CASSLGPPTSGNTIYF. CDR3 nucleotides: TGTGCCAGCAGCTTAGGTCCCCCCACCTCTGGAAACACCATATATTTT.

The J gene is TRBJ2-7, the V gene TRBV10-3; D is unclear. The V end lost 11 bases, the J end lost 7 bases, and 18 bases lay between the germline ends. Per germline, CDR1 ENHRY and CDR2 SYGVKD. The CDR3 has 12 amino acids. CDR3 loop: CAHSGTNHEQYF. DNA of the CDR3: TGTGCCCACTCAGGAACCAATCATGAGCAGTACTTC.

The rearrangement joins TRBV15 to TRBJ2-1, with 13 bases aligning to TRBD2. The CDR3 spans 19 residues. Germline-derived CDR1 and CDR2 are LNHNV and YYDKDF (reference sequence). V dropped 4 bases and J dropped 0; count of bases not matched to a gene: 9. This chain's CDR3 is CATSKTSGRALSSYNEQFF. DNA of the CDR3: TGTGCCACCAGCAAAACTAGCGGGAGGGCCCTGAGCTCCTACAATGAGCAGTTCTTC.

This clone showed up just once. In the same sample, other DNA sequences code for this CDR3. J is TRBJ1-3 and V is TRBV9, with D perhaps TRBD1 (5 bases). Germline CDR1 reads SGDLS; CDR2 reads YYNGEE. The CDR3 has 14 residues. V lost 3 bases and J 4 bases, leaving 11 bases between the germline ends. As DNA, the CDR3 is TGTGCCAGCAGCGCCGGGACGGCGGGAAACACCATATATTTT. It specifies CASSAGTAGNTIYF.

The chain combines TRBV18 with TRBJ2-7; 8 bases agree with TRBD1. The CDR3 is 13 residues long. Unmatched junction bases numbered 6, after V lost 4 bases and J lost 7 bases. Looked up from germline, CDR1 is KGHSH and CDR2 is LQKENI. The DNA of the CDR3 is TGTGCCAGCTCACTGGACAGGGTCGGGGAGCAGTACTTC. Protein: CASSLDRVGEQYF.

This chain joins TRBV4-1 and TRBJ2-2; D is undetermined. The V end lost 3 bases, the J end lost 1 base, and 6 bases lay between the germline ends. The CDR3 consists of 14 residues. The germline CDR1 and CDR2 sequences are MGHRA and YSYEKL. The CDR3 nucleotides read TGCGCCAGCAGCCAGCCGTTGAACACCGGGGAGCTGTTTTTT. Amino acids: CASSQPLNTGELFF.

V usage is TRBV5-1 and J usage is TRBJ1-4; D remains unclear. From germline, CDR1 is SGHRS and CDR2 YFSETQ. V was clipped by 1 base and J by 3 bases, with 10 bases between them. The CDR3 is 15 residues long. CDR3 DNA sequence: TGCGCCAGCAGCTTGATGCCCCTTTCTAATGAAAAACTGTTTTTT. Translation: CASSLMPLSNEKLFF. Based on the CDR3 plus reference TRBV5-1 and TRBJ1-4, the full variable domain is KAGVTQTPRYLIKTRGQQVTLSCSPISGHRSVSWYQQTPGQGLQFLFEYFSETQRNKGNFPGRFSGRQFSNSRSEMNVSTLELGDSALYLCASSLMPLSNEKLFFGSGTQLSVL.

This clone appeared once. The genes are TRBV19 and TRBJ1-4, with a weak D call TRBD1 (5 bases). Looked up from germline, CDR1 is LNHDA and CDR2 is SQIVND (reference sequence). The CDR3 totals 15 residues. V was shortened by 2 bases and J by 5 bases, with 12 bases between the two germline ends. This CDR3 is CASSIRRVKNEKLFF. The CDR3 nucleotides read TGTGCCAGTAGTATACGCAGGGTAAAGAATGAAAAACTGTTTTTT.

J is TRBJ2-2 and V is TRBV5-1; perhaps TRBD2 as D (6 bases). The CDR3 extends over 17 amino acids. Germline CDR1 is SGHRS and CDR2 is YFSETQ. The V and J ends lost 4 bases and 0 bases respectively, with 16 bases between them. The CDR3 here is CASSDPASAANTGELFF. For the CDR3, the DNA is TGCGCCAGCAGCGACCCCGCTAGCGCGGCGAACACCGGGGAGCTGTTTTTT. The entire variable domain, with the rest obtained from reference TRBV5-1 and TRBJ2-2, is as follows: KAGVTQTPRYLIKTRGQQVTLSCSPISGHRSVSWYQQTPGQGLQFLFEYFSETQRNKGNFPGRFSGRQFSNSRSEMNVSTLELGDSALYLCASSDPASAANTGELFFGEGSRLTVL.

The V call is TRBV18, the J call TRBJ1-1; the match to TRBD1 covers 9 bases. The CDR3 loop spans 16 amino acids. Germline CDR1 and CDR2: KGHSH and LQKENI. The V segment lost 3 bases and the J segment 1 base; nucleotides outside the gene matches: 6. In nucleotides, the CDR3 is TGTGCCAGCTCACCGGGACAGGGCGTTACGAACACTGAAGCTTTCTTT. This gives the protein CASSPGQGVTNTEAFF.

The V and J genes are TRBV28 and TRBJ1-3; TRBD1 is a possible D gene (5 bases). Germline loops: CDR1 MDHEN, CDR2 SYDVKM. This CDR3 is 16 amino acids long. Deletions cut 8 bases from V and 8 bases from J, with 25 bases between. The CDR3 nucleotides are TGTGCCAGCCGAGAGGGGCAGGCCCTATCGCGGGACACCATATATTTT. Amino acids: CASREGQALSRDTIYF.

This clone was seen only once. The CDR3 DNA is TGTGCCAGTAGTATCGGACAGGGGAGGAACACCGGGGAGCTGTTTTTT. Protein sequence: CASSIGQGRNTGELFF. The gene calls are TRBV19 and TRBJ2-2; 9 bases align to TRBD1. The ends lost 3 bases at V and 1 base at J; junction bases unmatched: 3. CDR3 length: 16 amino acids. Germline lookup yields CDR1 LNHDA and CDR2 SQIVND (reference sequence). The full variable domain, in which reference TRBV19 and TRBJ2-2 provide the parts outside the CDR3, is DGGITQSPKYLFRKEGQNVTLSCEQNLNHDAMYWYRQDPGQGLRLIYYSQIVNDFQKGDIAEGYSVSREKKESFPLTVTSAQKNPTAFYLCASSIGQGRNTGELFFGEGSRLTVL.

This clone was observed a handful of times. V and J are TRBV5-4 and TRBJ1-4; 8 nucleotides line up with TRBD1. Trimming took 3 bases from V and 8 from J; bases not matched to a gene: 3. From germline, CDR1 is SGHNT and CDR2 YYREEE (reference sequence). The CDR3 totals 13 residues. The CDR3 coding sequence is TGTGCCAGCAGCTCAGGGGGCGAGGAAAAACTGTTTTTT. It translates to CASSSGGEEKLFF.

The rearrangement uses TRBV28 and TRBJ1-5, with TRBD1 as a possible D gene (5 bases). Trimming stripped 5 bases from V and 0 bases from J, with 17 bases between. The CDR3 extends over 17 amino acids. Germline assignment: CDR1 MDHEN and CDR2 SYDVKM. The CDR3, as DNA: TGTGCCAGCAGTATTCTCCGGGACCTTTATAGCAATCAGCCCCAGCATTTT. It is translated as CASSILRDLYSNQPQHF.

V usage is TRBV4-3 and J usage is TRBJ2-6; D not resolved. The CDR3 runs to 16 residues. Trimming left V 0 bases short and J 0 bases short, with 6 bases between. Per germline, CDR1 LGHNA and CDR2 YSLEER. For the CDR3, the DNA is TGCGCCAGCAGCCAAGATTTGCGCTCTGGGGCCAACGTCCTGACTTTC. It is translated as CASSQDLRSGANVLTF.

The V and J genes are TRBV7-9 and TRBJ2-5, with D maybe TRBD1 (5 bases). This CDR3 is 14 amino acids long. V lost 4 bases and J lost 1, with 10 bases in between. From germline, CDR1 is SEHNR and CDR2 FQNEAQ (reference sequence). The CDR3: CASSSRTLQETQYF. The CDR3 DNA reads as TGTGCCAGCAGCTCTCGGACACTCCAAGAGACCCAGTACTTC.

This chain uses TRBV28 with TRBJ1-5, with D hard to call. The germline CDR1 and CDR2 sequences are MDHEN and SYDVKM. The CDR3 totals 14 residues. Deletions cut 8 bases from V and 5 bases from J, with 16 bases between. The CDR3 region has the DNA TGTGCCAGCCTTCGGCACGCCGGGTATCAGCCCCAGCATTTT. Translated: CASLRHAGYQPQHF.

CDR3 in DNA: TGTGCCAGCAGCTCCCAGATGGGGAACTCCTACGAGCAGTACTTC. Its protein is CASSSQMGNSYEQYF. The genes are TRBV9 and TRBJ2-7, with D uncertain. Germline loops: CDR1 SGDLS, CDR2 YYNGEE. The CDR3 contains 15 residues. Between the trimmed V and J ends, which lost 4 bases and 0 bases, there was a span of 14 bases.